Detailed here is one TCR beta chain. This clonotype showed up many times. This receptor's antigen is unknown. Per-nucleotide qualities are absent, and no much larger clonotype sits a single base away. Library preparation used 5' RACE. TCRdb records NextSeq 500 as the sequencer. The TCR library protocol attached unique molecular identifiers to individual cDNA molecules to correct for sequencing error and PCR bias. Sequencing covered both TCR alpha and beta chains, and within each sample the abundances of alpha and beta sequences were tightly co-correlated. On the study's bioinformatics: Decombinator V4 was used to annotate TCR sequences for V gene, J gene and CDR3. Expanded TCRs were defined as changing significantly between any two time points under a Poisson model with p below 0.0001. TCR abundances were normalised to the total number of TCRs sequenced per sample and were expressed as counts per million. TRAV1-2 paired with TRAJ12, TRAJ20 or TRAJ33 defined MAIT TCRs, while TRAV10 paired with TRAJ18 defined iNKT TCRs. VDJdb, accessed 1 November 2021, was searched for CMV, EBV and SARS-CoV-2 annotated TCRs, excluding TCRs annotated for multiple antigens. The public reads were run again by TCRdb, first through fastp at Q25 and then through MiXCR, and only productive beta chains were kept. CDR3 protein sequences are deduplicated, and each keeps its most common genes and DNA. For this entry, the V and J calls and clone size follow TCRdb and not the study's own pipeline. Within this sample are over 25,000 distinct CDR3 sequences, with 9.5% to 10% of them counted one time only. About 13% of the sample belongs to the ten largest clones.

The study was a case-control design nested within a healthcare worker cohort in London, UK, with weekly nasopharyngeal swab PCR tests and blood sampling. Healthcare workers were recruited during the week of the UK lockdown, between 23 and 31 March 2020, and followed weekly for up to 16 weeks. The entry originates in a study of early T cells in non-severe SARS-CoV-2 infection (dated by TCRdb to the early 2020s). With regard to the full study: TCR sequencing used bulk RNA from unsorted whole blood, so alpha and beta chains could not be paired. Study-wide conclusions, independent of this receptor: VDJdb matching was skewed toward anti-spike CD8 responses and likely underestimated virus-specific expansions, missing private and CD4 specificities.

The V and J ends are trimmed by 9 bases and 1 base, leaving 11 bases between them. For CDR1 and CDR2, the germline V gene lists KGHDR and SFDVKD. The CDR3 covers 13 residues, taking in both the cysteine and the phenylalanine. Here the CDR3 DNA is all that survives: 39 bases in frame from base 1. The TCR sequence derives from an adult who was a healthcare worker with PCR-confirmed SARS-CoV-2 infection or an uninfected control (not recorded which). The chain is encoded by TRBV24-1 joined to TRBJ1-2; tentative D gene TRBD1, with 6 bases matching. Material for sequencing was whole blood. The nucleotide sequence reads as follows: TGTGCCACCCTACAGGGAGGTAACTATGGCTACACCTTC. Translated, this is CATLQGGNYGYTF.